The 2 T cell receptor beta chains given below trace back to one sample, sequenced in a study of Graves' ophthalmopathy and Graves' hyperthyroidism (dated by TCRdb to the late 2010s). Reads for this sample came from an Illumina HiSeq 2000. For repertoire sequencing, the TCR beta CDR3 regions were amplified from RNA transcripts. A first-round RT-PCR used HTBI primers with the Qiagen OneStep RT-PCR kit, followed by a second-round multiplex PCR, size selection and purification. TCRdb ran its own pipeline on the public reads, namely fastp trimming at Q25 and MiXCR clone calling, and kept in-frame beta chains. A single entry per CDR3 protein holds the most common genes and DNA from its merged rows. The sample table holds 620,000 or so distinct CDR3 sequences, of which about a fifth were seen once. Roughly 7.4% of the sample is in the top ten clones. The sequencing input was peripheral blood. The receptors here all came from a woman aged 18-30 years with stable Graves' hyperthyroidism. Some clones in this sample may be carry-over from other donors' samples. Donor details come from another sample of the same person, matched by shared clones.

Comments on this clonotype: A much larger clone lies a single base off, so this may be a read error. V and J are TRBV5-1 and TRBJ1-2, with unresolved D. The CDR3 contains 12 residues. The germline gives CDR1 SGHRS, CDR2 YFSETQ. The CDR3 here is CVSSFNTGDLFF. DNA for the CDR3: TGCGTCAGCAGCTTCAACACGGGAGATCTGTTCTTC.

This clonotype was found many times. This may be a read error: a much more frequent sequence differs by one nucleotide. This chain uses TRBV12-3 or TRBV12-4 with TRBJ1-1, with D uncertain. Trimming pared 2 bases from V and 1 base from J, leaving 8 bases between. The CDR3 has 14 residues. In nucleotides, the CDR3 is TGTGCCAGCAGTTTAAAACGGACGAACACTGAAGCTTTCTTT. As protein: CASSLKRTNTEAFF.